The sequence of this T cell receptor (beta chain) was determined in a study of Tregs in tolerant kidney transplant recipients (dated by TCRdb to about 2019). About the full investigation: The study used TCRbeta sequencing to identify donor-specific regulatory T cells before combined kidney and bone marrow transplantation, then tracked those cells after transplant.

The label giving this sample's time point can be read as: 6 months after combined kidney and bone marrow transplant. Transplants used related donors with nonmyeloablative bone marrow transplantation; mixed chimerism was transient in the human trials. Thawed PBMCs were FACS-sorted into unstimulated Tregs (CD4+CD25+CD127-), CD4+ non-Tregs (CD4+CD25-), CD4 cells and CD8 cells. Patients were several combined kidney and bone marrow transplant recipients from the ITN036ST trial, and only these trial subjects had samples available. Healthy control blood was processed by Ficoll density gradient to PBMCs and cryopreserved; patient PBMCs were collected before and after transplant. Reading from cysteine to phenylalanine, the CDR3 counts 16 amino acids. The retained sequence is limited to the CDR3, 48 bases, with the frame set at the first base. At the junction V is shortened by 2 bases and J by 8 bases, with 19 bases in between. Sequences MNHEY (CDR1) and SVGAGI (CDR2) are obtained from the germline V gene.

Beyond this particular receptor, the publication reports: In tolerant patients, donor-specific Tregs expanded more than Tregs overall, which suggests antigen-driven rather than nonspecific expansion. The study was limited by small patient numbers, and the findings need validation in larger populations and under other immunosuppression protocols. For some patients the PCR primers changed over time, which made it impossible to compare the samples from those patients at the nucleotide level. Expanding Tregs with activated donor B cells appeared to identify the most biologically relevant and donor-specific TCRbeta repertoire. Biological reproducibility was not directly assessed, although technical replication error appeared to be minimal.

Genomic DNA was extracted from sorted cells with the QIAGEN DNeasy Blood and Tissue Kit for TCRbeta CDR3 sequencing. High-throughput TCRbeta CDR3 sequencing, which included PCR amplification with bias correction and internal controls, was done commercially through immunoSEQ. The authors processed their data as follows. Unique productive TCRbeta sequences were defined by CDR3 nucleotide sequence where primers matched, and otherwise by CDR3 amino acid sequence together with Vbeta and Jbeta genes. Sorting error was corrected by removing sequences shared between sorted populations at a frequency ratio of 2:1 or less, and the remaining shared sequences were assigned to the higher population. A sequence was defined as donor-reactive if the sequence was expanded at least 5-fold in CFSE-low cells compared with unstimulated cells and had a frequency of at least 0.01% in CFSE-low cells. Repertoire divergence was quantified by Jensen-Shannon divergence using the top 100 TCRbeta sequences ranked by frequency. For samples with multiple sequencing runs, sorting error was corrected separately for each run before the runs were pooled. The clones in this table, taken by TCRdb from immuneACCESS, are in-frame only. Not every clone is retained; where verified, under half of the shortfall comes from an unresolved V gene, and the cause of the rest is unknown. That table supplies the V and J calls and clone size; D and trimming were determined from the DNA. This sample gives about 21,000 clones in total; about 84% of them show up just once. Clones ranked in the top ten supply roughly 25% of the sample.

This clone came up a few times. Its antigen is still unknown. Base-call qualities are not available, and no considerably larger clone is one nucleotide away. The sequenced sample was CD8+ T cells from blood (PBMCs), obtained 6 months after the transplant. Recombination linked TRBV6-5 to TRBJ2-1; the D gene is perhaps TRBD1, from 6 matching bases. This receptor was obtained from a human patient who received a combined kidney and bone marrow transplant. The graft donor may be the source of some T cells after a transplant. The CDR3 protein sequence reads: CASSYDPGTSIDEQFF. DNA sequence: TGTGCCAGCAGTTACGATCCCGGGACATCGATTGATGAGCAGTTCTTC.